This T cell receptor (beta chain) was documented in a study of cytomegalovirus exposure and HLA in healthy donors. General study points: A list of 164 TCR beta chains associated with cytomegalovirus was given. Cytomegalovirus status was reportedly diagnosed by the classifier with high sensitivity and specificity.

About this clone itself: Its cognate antigen is unknown.

The primer mix had 60 Vbeta and 13 Jbeta primers. Original processing methods: Some 11 million of the 75 million to 95 million unique TCR beta chains counted in a later analysis were shared. TCRdb's copy holds only in-frame clones and misses some; the assay was immunoSEQ multiplex PCR. V, J and clone size are taken as reported in that table, and D and trimming were inferred from the DNA itself. The profile covers fewer than 130,000 clones, with approximately 83% appearing a single time and more than 1.5% taken by the ten largest. CDR1 and CDR2 from the germline V gene are MNHEY and SVGAGI. This CDR3 contains 13 residues. V was shortened by 7 bases and J by 2 bases, with 11 bases between the two germline ends.

The chain joins TRBV6-5 to TRBJ1-2; D unresolved. The material sequenced was PBMCs. The receptor was derived from a man between 35 and 55 years old in good health and CMV-seronegative. CDR3: CASKPTGNYGYTF. The CDR3, as DNA: TGTGCCAGCAAACCGACGGGAAACTATGGCTACACCTTC.